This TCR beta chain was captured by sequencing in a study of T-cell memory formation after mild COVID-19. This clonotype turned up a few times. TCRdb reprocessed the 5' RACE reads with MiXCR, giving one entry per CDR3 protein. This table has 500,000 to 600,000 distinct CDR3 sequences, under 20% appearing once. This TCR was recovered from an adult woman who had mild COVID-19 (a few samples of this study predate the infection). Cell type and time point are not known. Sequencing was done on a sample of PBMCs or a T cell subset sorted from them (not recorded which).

For the CDR3, the DNA is TGCGCCAGCAGCTCCTGGGGCGACACTGAAGCTTTCTTT. It specifies CASSSWGDTEAFF. The chain carries TRBV5-1 and TRBJ1-1; the D gene is possibly TRBD1 (5 bases). CDR1 SGHRS and CDR2 YFSETQ come from the germline V gene. This CDR3 comprises 13 residues. Trimming took off 3 bases at V and 3 bases at J, with 9 bases between the two ends.